The 21 T cell receptor beta chains listed next were all sequenced from one sample in a study of T cells in Graves' hyperthyroidism and ophthalmopathy. Amplified TCR beta CDR3 regions derived from RNA transcripts. Using the HTBI primer set, a first-round RT-PCR was run on the TCR CDR3. Each CDR3 protein gets one entry after TCRdb re-called the multiplex PCR reads with MiXCR. The sample lists fewer than 750,000 distinct CDR3 sequences, about 15% occurring once. The sample was blood. Receptors originate from a woman in her thirties or forties with Graves' ophthalmopathy.

Many counts were recorded for this clonotype. V gene TRBV5-1 combines with J gene TRBJ1-1, with no clear D. The CDR3 length is 14 residues. V lost 4 bases and J 0 bases, leaving 10 bases between the germline ends. Germline CDR1 is SGHRS and CDR2 is YFSETQ. The CDR3: CASSPEPMNTEAFF. In DNA, the CDR3 is TGCGCCAGCAGCCCGGAACCCATGAACACTGAAGCTTTCTTT.

This clonotype was counted between two and nine times. Being one base from a much bigger clone, this may be a read error. This chain connects TRBV12-3 or TRBV12-4 to TRBJ2-2; TRBD2 is a possible D gene (5 bases). This CDR3 spans 15 amino acids. CDR3 protein: CASSLGRFMSGELLF. CDR3 nucleotide sequence: TGTGCCAGCAGTTTGGGCAGGTTCATGTCCGGGGAGCTGCTTTTT.

This clonotype occurred many times. The rearrangement uses TRBV19 and TRBJ2-2; 7 bases map to TRBD1. Germline CDR1 reads LNHDA; CDR2 reads SQIVND (reference sequence). Unmatched junction bases numbered 12, after V lost 7 bases and J lost 13 bases. The CDR3 is 13 amino acids. This CDR3 reads CASTHQGVGWLFF. CDR3 nucleotides: TGTGCCAGTACCCACCAGGGGGTCGGGTGGCTGTTTTTT.

This clonotype was seen only a few times. The chain employs TRBV9 and TRBJ2-5; the D gene could be TRBD1 or TRBD2 (6 bases each). V shed 3 bases and J shed 4 bases, with 13 bases lying between them. CDR1 is SGDLS and CDR2 is YYNGEE in the germline V gene. This CDR3 spans 14 amino acids. The CDR3 protein is CASSGRLGGETQYF. CDR3 nucleotides: TGTGCCAGCAGCGGAAGACTAGGGGGAGAGACCCAGTACTTC.

This chain joins TRBV5-1 and TRBJ2-5; TRBD1 matches at 7 bases. Germline V gives CDR1 SGHRS, CDR2 YFSETQ. The V segment lost 4 bases and the J segment 0 bases; nucleotides outside the gene matches: 6. The CDR3 loop spans 15 amino acids. In DNA, the CDR3 is TGCGCCAGCAGCGTGCCCAGGGGGAACCAAGAGACCCAGTACTTC. It is translated as CASSVPRGNQETQYF.

In nucleotides, the CDR3 is TGTGCCAGCAGCGCCTACCCGGGAGCTTTCTTT. The encoded protein is CASSAYPGAFF. The V gene is TRBV7-8, the J gene TRBJ1-1; unclear D gene. The CDR3 consists of 11 residues. CDR1 SGHVS and CDR2 FQNEAQ come from the germline V gene. With 5 bases removed from V and 10 bases from J, the gap between germline ends came to 11 bases.

This clonotype was recorded at least ten times. This chain uses TRBV28 with TRBJ1-5; D possibly corresponds to TRBD1 (5 bases). Germline V gives CDR1 MDHEN, CDR2 SYDVKM. The CDR3 loop spans 13 amino acids. V lost 10 bases and J 3 bases, leaving 13 bases between the germline ends. The chain's CDR3 is CATAGTVNQPQHF. The CDR3, as DNA: TGTGCCACCGCCGGGACGGTCAATCAGCCCCAGCATTTT.

This clonotype was detected many times. J is TRBJ1-2 and V is TRBV6-1; a weak D match, TRBD1 (6 bases). The CDR3 has 14 residues. The germline V gene encodes CDR1 MNHNS and CDR2 SASEGT. The V and J ends lost 7 bases and 2 bases respectively, with 14 bases between them. CDR3 residues: CASTTKDRNYGYTF. The CDR3 DNA reads as TGTGCCAGCACCACCAAGGACAGAAACTATGGCTACACCTTC.

The table lists this clonotype with many counts. V usage is TRBV30 and J usage is TRBJ2-7; D is unresolved. The CDR3 loop spans 13 amino acids. V dropped 1 base and J dropped 2 bases, with 9 bases sitting between them. The germline V gene encodes CDR1 GTSNPN and CDR2 SVGIG (reference sequence). The CDR3 region is CAWSGMGTYEQYF. In DNA, the CDR3 is TGTGCCTGGAGTGGGATGGGGACCTACGAGCAGTACTTC.

In this sample, this clonotype turned up a few times. This chain uses TRBV20-1 with TRBJ2-7, with D maybe TRBD2 (6 bases). Deletions cut 0 bases from V and 2 bases from J, with 17 bases between. From germline, CDR1 is DFQATT and CDR2 SNEGSKA (reference sequence). The CDR3 loop spans 16 amino acids. CDR3 region: CSARDLGGLNAYEQYF. The CDR3 DNA sequence: TGCAGTGCTAGAGATCTCGGAGGGCTAAATGCCTACGAGCAGTACTTC.

This clonotype was picked up many times. J is TRBJ1-2 and V is TRBV20-1; 9 bases are a match to TRBD1. Germline CDR1 DFQATT, CDR2 SNEGSKA (reference sequence). This CDR3 region has 13 residues. The trim removed 6 bases at V and 5 bases at J, leaving 7 bases unmatched. CDR3 in DNA: TGCAGTGCCGAGGACAGGGGTAGATATGGCTACACCTTC. This codes for CSAEDRGRYGYTF.

This chain joins TRBV7-8 and TRBJ2-5; 12 nucleotides agree with TRBD2. Per germline, CDR1 SGHVS and CDR2 FQNEAQ. V was pared by 7 bases and J by 6 bases, with 12 bases of the junction left unmatched. The CDR3 sequence is 16 residues long. Here the CDR3 DNA reads TGTGCCAGCACTCCGTACCTAGCGGGAGGGCCGAAGACCCAGTACTTC. Translated: CASTPYLAGGPKTQYF.

This clonotype was seen repeatedly, ten times or more. The chain employs TRBV5-1 and TRBJ2-5; D remains ambiguous. V was shortened by 2 bases and J by 3 bases, with 11 bases between the two germline ends. Germline CDR1 SGHRS, CDR2 YFSETQ. The length of the CDR3 is 14 residues. The CDR3 here is CASSFGATEETQYF. Here the CDR3 DNA reads TGCGCCAGCAGCTTTGGCGCGACGGAAGAGACCCAGTACTTC.

Of note for this clonotype: A much larger clone is a single base away; this may be a read error. The rearrangement links TRBV27 to TRBJ2-7; weak D call: TRBD2 (5 bases). Germline assignment: CDR1 MNHEY and CDR2 SMNVEV (reference sequence). The CDR3 extends over 15 amino acids. The CDR3 DNA reads as TGTGCCAGCAGCCCCTTCGGCGGCGGGCTCCACGAGCAGTGCTTC. Protein: CASSPFGGGLHEQCF.

This clonotype has a handful of counts. The gene calls are TRBV4-1 and TRBJ1-5; 9 bases line up with TRBD1. CDR1 MGHRA and CDR2 YSYEKL come from the germline V gene. The CDR3 is 16 amino acids. V dropped 1 base and J dropped 0; count of bases not matched to a gene: 1. CDR3 loop: CASSQVTGGSNQPQHF. The CDR3 DNA is TGCGCCAGCAGCCAAGTGACAGGGGGTAGCAATCAGCCCCAGCATTTT.

This chain joins TRBV7-9 and TRBJ1-1; 7 nucleotides match TRBD1. The CDR3 spans 15 residues. The germline V gene encodes CDR1 SEHNR and CDR2 FQNEAQ (reference sequence). Trimming at V came to 5 bases and at J to 1 base, leaving 7 bases not matched to a gene. The CDR3, as DNA: TGTGCCAGCAGCGACACAGGGGTTGGGAACACTGAAGCTTTCTTT. As protein: CASSDTGVGNTEAFF.

This clonotype was seen many times. This chain links TRBV7-9 with TRBJ2-5; D possibly uses TRBD1 or TRBD2 (5 bases each). The V gene lost 3 bases and the J gene lost 3 bases, with 11 bases spanning the gap. In germline, CDR1 is SEHNR, CDR2 FQNEAQ (reference sequence). The CDR3 contains 14 residues. CDR3 amino acids: CASSFSGTKETQYF. CDR3 bases: TGTGCCAGCAGCTTCTCCGGGACCAAAGAGACCCAGTACTTC. The full variable domain, its missing parts supplied by reference TRBV7-9 and TRBJ2-5, is DTGVSQNPRHKITKRGQNVTFRCDPISEHNRLYWYRQTLGQGPEFLTYFQNEAQLEKSRLLSDRFSAERPKGSFSTLEIQRTEQGDSAMYLCASSFSGTKETQYFGPGTRLLVL.

This clonotype was recorded many times. The J gene is TRBJ2-5, the V gene TRBV6-5; possibly TRBD2 for D (6 bases). Germline V gene lookup returns CDR1 MNHEY and CDR2 SVGAGI. CDR3 length equals 17 residues. V shed 2 bases and J shed 6 bases, with 22 bases lying between them. The CDR3 region has the DNA TGTGCCAGCAGTTACCGGCCGCGACGGGAGAGGGGACAGACCCAGTACTTC. Translating gives CASSYRPRRERGQTQYF.

This clonotype was recorded many times. V and J are TRBV28 and TRBJ2-7; no clear D gene. The CDR3 has 16 residues. Germline V gene data show CDR1 as MDHEN and CDR2 as SYDVKM. With 6 bases removed from V and 2 bases from J, the gap between germline ends came to 20 bases. Here the CDR3 reads CASSPMDAPYTYEQYF. In nucleotides, the CDR3 is TGTGCCAGCAGCCCCATGGATGCGCCTTATACCTACGAGCAGTACTTC. The entire variable domain, with the rest obtained from reference TRBV28 and TRBJ2-7, is as follows: DVKVTQSSRYLVKRTGEKVFLECVQDMDHENMFWYRQDPGLGLRLIYFSYDVKMKEKGDIPEGYSVSREKKERFSLILESASTNQTSMYLCASSPMDAPYTYEQYFGPGTRLTVT.

The sample holds many counts of this clonotype. The V and J genes are TRBV6-1 and TRBJ1-2; weak D call: TRBD1 (6 bases). The V and J ends lost 6 bases and 6 bases respectively, with 17 bases between them. Germline V gene lookup returns CDR1 MNHNS and CDR2 SASEGT. CDR3 length: 14 residues. The CDR3, as DNA: TGTGCCAGCAGGAGCCCCGGACAGTCCCATGGCTACACCTTC. Translating gives CASRSPGQSHGYTF.

The chain has TRBV6-5 and TRBJ2-2, with 8 bases lining up with TRBD2. This CDR3 contains 15 residues. CDR1 is MNHEY and CDR2 is SVGAGI in the germline V gene. V shed 0 bases and J 7 bases; nucleotides not matched to a gene: 4. CDR3 region: CASSYSQRENGELFF. Written as DNA, the CDR3 is TGTGCCAGCAGTTACTCCCAGCGGGAGAACGGGGAGCTGTTTTTT.